Following are 25 T cell receptor beta chains from one sample sequenced in a study of T cells in Graves' hyperthyroidism and ophthalmopathy. RNA transcripts were the template for amplifying TCR beta CDR3 regions. The TCR CDR3 was amplified in a first-round RT-PCR using the HTBI primer set. TCRdb reprocessed the multiplex PCR reads with MiXCR, giving one entry per CDR3 protein. The data hold more than 350,000 distinct CDR3 sequences, with 12% to 15% observed a single time. The sample taken for sequencing was blood. The origin of the receptors is a woman in her sixties with Graves' ophthalmopathy.

The chain recombines TRBV2 with TRBJ1-2; D is unresolved. CDR3 size: 13 residues. The V end lost 2 bases, the J end lost 7 bases, and 11 bases lay between the germline ends. Per germline, CDR1 SNHLY and CDR2 FYNNEI. The CDR3 loop is CASSETPSGGYTF. The CDR3 DNA is TGTGCCAGCAGTGAAACCCCGTCGGGTGGCTACACCTTC. The full variable domain, its missing parts supplied by reference TRBV2 and TRBJ1-2, is EPEVTQTPSHQVTQMGQEVILRCVPISNHLYFYWYRQILGQKVEFLVSFYNNEISEKSEIFDDQFSVERPDGSNFTLKIRSTKLEDSAMYFCASSETPSGGYTFGSGTRLTVV.

V gene TRBV4-1 combines with J gene TRBJ2-7; tentative D call: TRBD2 (6 bases). This CDR3 has 13 amino acids. The V and J ends lost 4 bases and 6 bases respectively, with 13 bases between them. CDR1 and CDR2 from the germline V gene are MGHRA and YSYEKL. Written as DNA, the CDR3 is TGCGCCAGCAGCCCCTCTACTAGCCCCGAGCAGTACTTC. This gives the protein CASSPSTSPEQYF.

This clonotype was observed a few times. As DNA, the CDR3 is TGTGCCAGCCCCCCGGCCGGGGGCTACTCTGGAAACACCATATATTTT. Its translation: CASPPAGGYSGNTIYF. This chain connects TRBV28 to TRBJ1-3, with a weak D call TRBD1 (6 bases). The germline gives CDR1 MDHEN, CDR2 SYDVKM. Trimming cost V 8 bases and J 0 bases, with 17 bases left between them. The CDR3 covers 16 residues.

In its sample, this clonotype was seen many times. V is TRBV6-2 or TRBV6-3 and J is TRBJ2-7; D not certain. Germline V gene lookup returns CDR1 MNHEY and CDR2 SVGEGT. The CDR3 spans 14 residues. V was shortened by 0 bases and J by 0 bases, with 6 bases between the two germline ends. CDR3 DNA: TGTGCCAGCAGTTACTCGAGCGACTCCTACGAGCAGTACTTC. Translated, it gives CASSYSSDSYEQYF.

For this clonotype: A read error is possible here, since a much larger clone lies one base away. The chain carries TRBV28 and TRBJ2-7; 7 positions match TRBD2. Losses at the gene ends were 2 bases for V and 2 bases for J; bases not matched to a gene: 3. The germline gives CDR1 MDHEN, CDR2 SYDVKM. CDR3 length: 14 amino acids. CDR3 residues: CASSLPGGPYEQYF. The DNA of the CDR3 is TGTGCCAGCAGTTTACCGGGGGGACCCTACGAGCAGTACTTC.

This sequence joins TRBV12-5 and TRBJ1-2; D remains ambiguous. There are 14 residues in the CDR3. Deletions cut 2 bases from V and 6 bases from J, with 13 bases between. Germline loops: CDR1 LGHNT, CDR2 FRNRAP. CDR3 coding DNA: TGTGCTAGTGGTTTGTCCCCCGGCGCGGATGGCTACACCTTC. Amino acids: CASGLSPGADGYTF.

This clonotype was observed at least ten times. V usage is TRBV5-1 and J usage is TRBJ2-7; D call uncertain. The CDR3 has 13 residues. CDR1 SGHRS and CDR2 YFSETQ come from the germline V gene. Trimming removed 0 bases from V and 2 bases from J, with 6 bases in between. CDR3 sequence reads: CASSLELAYEQYF. In DNA form, the CDR3 reads TGCGCCAGCAGCTTGGAACTGGCCTACGAGCAGTACTTC.

The gene calls are TRBV7-3 and TRBJ2-5; maybe TRBD1 (5 bases). There are 13 residues in the CDR3. Germline CDR1 is SGHTA and CDR2 is FQGTGA. The ends were cut back, 5 bases at V and 4 bases at J, with 11 bases in the middle. This CDR3 is CASSPRAGETQYF. In DNA, the CDR3 is TGTGCCAGCAGCCCCAGGGCTGGAGAGACCCAGTACTTC.

This clonotype occurred many times. CDR3 DNA: TGTGCCTGGAGTGTTTACAGGGGCTACGAGCAGTACTTC. Translated, it gives CAWSVYRGYEQYF. This chain joins TRBV30 and TRBJ2-7; the match to TRBD1 covers 7 bases. Germline V CDR1 and CDR2: GTSNPN, SVGIG (reference sequence). The CDR3 runs to 13 residues. With V trimmed by 0 bases and J by 3 bases, 2 bases remained unmatched.

This clonotype has ten or more counts. The chain links TRBV27 to TRBJ2-1; TRBD2 agrees at 9 bases. Germline loops: CDR1 MNHEY, CDR2 SMNVEV (reference sequence). The CDR3 is 14 amino acids. V lost 5 bases, J lost 8 bases, and 7 bases stayed unmatched. CDR3 sequence: CASSGTSRSDEQFF. In DNA form, the CDR3 reads TGTGCCAGCAGTGGGACTAGCCGGTCCGATGAGCAGTTCTTC.

This clonotype was observed a few times. The chain uses TRBV6-1 and TRBJ1-3; D not certain. This CDR3 comprises 15 residues. V was shortened by 2 bases and J by 4 bases, with 12 bases between the two germline ends. Germline V gene data show CDR1 as MNHNS and CDR2 as SASEGT. CDR3 sequence (DNA): TGTGCCAGCAGTGAAAGGTGGATTCCAGGAAACACCATATATTTT. It translates to CASSERWIPGNTIYF.

This clonotype appeared a few times. The rearrangement links TRBV6-1 to TRBJ2-5; TRBD2 agrees at 7 bases. V shed 5 bases and J 5 bases; nucleotides not matched to a gene: 11. Per germline, CDR1 MNHNS and CDR2 SASEGT. The length of the CDR3 is 15 residues. In DNA, the CDR3 is TGTGCCAGCAGTTATTCGGGCGGGAGAGGGGAGACCCAGTACTTC. Its translation is CASSYSGGRGETQYF.

This clonotype has a handful of counts. This chain joins TRBV7-8 and TRBJ2-7; 11 bases are shared with TRBD2. The J segment lost 6 bases and the V segment lost 8 bases, leaving 6 bases of the junction unmatched. This CDR3 contains 13 residues. Germline CDR1 SGHVS, CDR2 FQNEAQ. The CDR3 DNA sequence: TGTGCCAGCTCGGGACTAGCGGTACTCGAGCAGTACTTC. It translates to CASSGLAVLEQYF.

This clonotype was found many times. This chain joins TRBV20-1 and TRBJ2-3, with D tentatively TRBD1 or TRBD2 (7 bases each). Germline CDR1 and CDR2: DFQATT and SNEGSKA (reference sequence). This CDR3 contains 14 residues. Trimming took off 6 bases at V and 1 base at J, with 14 bases between the two ends. Written as DNA, the CDR3 is TGCAGTGCGCAGGGGGAGGGGGGCACAGATACGCAGTATTTT. Translating gives CSAQGEGGTDTQYF.

This clonotype occurred many times. CDR3 loop: CASSEGPSQYF. The CDR3 region has the DNA TGCGCCAGCAGTGAGGGGCCCTCTCAGTATTTT. The V call is TRBV5-1, the J call TRBJ2-3; D tentatively fits TRBD1 or TRBD2 (5 bases each). V was shortened by 5 bases and J by 12 bases, with 13 bases between the two germline ends. Germline V gives CDR1 SGHRS, CDR2 YFSETQ. This CDR3 is built from 11 residues.

Notes on this clonotype: Sequence at one end of the junction differs from germline and may be a read error. The V gene is TRBV6-9, the J gene TRBJ2-1, with D possibly TRBD2 on 6 matching bases. The CDR3 spans 16 residues. The germline CDR1 and CDR2 sequences are MNHGY and SVAAGI. CDR3 bases: TGTGCCAGCAGTTACTGGGACTCAATCTCCTGCAATGAGCAGTTCTTC. It specifies CASSYWDSISCNEQFF.

This clonotype was seen a few times. The V call is TRBV29-1, the J call TRBJ1-1; a possible D gene is TRBD1 (5 bases). Germline-derived CDR1 and CDR2 are SQVTM and ANQGSEA. The CDR3 runs 10 residues. The CDR3 spells CGASNTEAFF. CDR3 in DNA: TGCGGGGCCTCGAACACTGAAGCTTTCTTT. Based on the CDR3 plus reference TRBV29-1 and TRBJ1-1, the full variable domain is SAVISQKPSRDICQRGTSLTIQCQVDSQVTMMFWYRQQPGQSLTLIATANQGSEATYESGFVIDKFPISRPNLTFSTLTVSNMSPEDSSIYLCGASNTEAFFGQGTRLTVV.

This clonotype was found many times. The V and J genes are TRBV28 and TRBJ2-1; maybe TRBD2 (5 bases). The ends were cut back, 6 bases at V and 8 bases at J, with 17 bases in the middle. This CDR3 is built from 14 residues. Germline CDR1 is MDHEN and CDR2 is SYDVKM. CDR3 loop: CASSDGVPPHEQFF. CDR3 DNA: TGTGCCAGCAGCGACGGGGTTCCCCCCCATGAGCAGTTCTTC.

This chain connects TRBV28 to TRBJ2-1; 14 bases map to TRBD2. The junction had 10 bases not matched to a gene; V was cut back by 3 bases and J by 15 bases. Germline V gene data show CDR1 as MDHEN and CDR2 as SYDVKM. The CDR3 is 15 residues long. The CDR3 nucleotides read TGTGCCAGCAGTTTTTCGGGACTAGCGGGAGTGGGGCTGTTCTTC. Translating it yields CASSFSGLAGVGLFF.

This clonotype was seen repeatedly, ten times or more. This chain joins TRBV28 and TRBJ1-1; 12 nucleotides align to TRBD1. Germline V gives CDR1 MDHEN, CDR2 SYDVKM. This CDR3 is 16 amino acids long. J gave up 0 bases and V 6 bases, and 5 bases lay outside the gene matches. CDR3 nucleotides: TGTGCCAGCAGCCAAGGGACAGGGGGCGTGAACACTGAAGCTTTCTTT. It codes for CASSQGTGGVNTEAFF.

CDR3 region: CASMVGTEAFF. CDR3 sequence (DNA): TGTGCCAGCATGGTTGGCACTGAAGCTTTCTTT. The chain combines TRBV28 with TRBJ1-1; D is unclear. In germline, CDR1 is MDHEN, CDR2 SYDVKM. Between the trimmed V and J ends, which lost 7 bases and 4 bases, there was a span of 7 bases. The CDR3 is made up of 11 amino acids.

This clonotype was observed at least ten times. The chain has TRBV2 and TRBJ2-3, with 8 bases matching TRBD2. The junction had 9 bases not matched to a gene; V was cut back by 1 base and J by 3 bases. The germline V gene has CDR1 SNHLY and CDR2 FYNNEI. The CDR3 totals 17 residues. The CDR3 region has the DNA TGTGCCAGCAGTGAAGTTCAGAGACGGGGGGGTACAGATACGCAGTATTTT. It codes for CASSEVQRRGGTDTQYF.

The gene calls are TRBV20-1 and TRBJ2-7; 10 bases agree with TRBD2. The CDR3 sequence is 19 residues long. The trim removed 4 bases at V and 0 bases at J, leaving 18 bases unmatched. CDR1 DFQATT and CDR2 SNEGSKA come from the germline V gene (reference sequence). CDR3 loop: CSATNTRAGTSASSYEQYF. The CDR3 nucleotides are TGCAGTGCTACCAACACCCGGGCAGGGACTAGCGCCAGCTCCTACGAGCAGTACTTC.

This clonotype was counted at least ten times. The chain joins TRBV6-1 to TRBJ1-5; D remains unclear. This CDR3 is built from 12 residues. Trimming took off 7 bases at V and 2 bases at J, with 6 bases between the two ends. Germline CDR1 MNHNS, CDR2 SASEGT. This CDR3 reads CASNTGNQPQHF. CDR3 sequence (DNA): TGTGCCAGCAATACCGGCAATCAGCCCCAGCATTTT.

The chain is built from TRBV3-1 and TRBJ2-5; D call uncertain. With 2 bases removed from V and 2 bases from J, the gap between germline ends came to 6 bases. The length of the CDR3 is 13 residues. Germline V gives CDR1 LGHDT, CDR2 YNNKEL (reference sequence). The CDR3 reads CASSQFMQETQYF. The CDR3 DNA sequence: TGTGCCAGCAGCCAATTCATGCAAGAGACCCAGTACTTC.